One T cell receptor (beta chain) is described in this entry. Its antigen is unknown. Looked up from germline, CDR1 is MNHNY and CDR2 is SVGAGI (reference sequence). The CDR3 is made up of 13 amino acids. The V segment lost 5 bases and the J segment 11 bases; nucleotides outside the gene matches: 3. These data originate in a study of shared clonotypes between healthy human individuals. Findings and caveats of the study: Sampling used blood alone; tissue repertoires probably differ. Some naive CD4 clonotypes, roughly 5%, turned up in common across a few donors.

Naive CD4+ cells were CD45RA-selected; the remaining cells were memory. Using around 200 ng DNA, approximately 27,000 T cell genomes, the sorted-subset replicate PCRs were run. Sequenced by immunoSEQ multiplex PCR; TCRdb stores in-frame clones only, minus some. This sample has over a million clones, with about 75% found just once. The receptor's source is a man in his late teens or twenties in good health. Material for sequencing was memory CD4+ T cells sorted from blood. The subset here: CD45RA-negative fraction. The chain uses TRBV6-6 and TRBJ1-6; TRBD1 matches 10 bases. The CDR3 DNA reads as TGTGCCAGCAGTATGGGACAGGGGACACCCCTCCACTTT. Its protein product is CASSMGQGTPLHF.